One and the same sample provided the 20 T cell receptor beta chains below, sequenced in a study of shared clonotypes between healthy human individuals. The repertoire was sequenced with immunoSEQ multiplex PCR; TCRdb's copy has only in-frame clones and lacks some. Of 2.5 million or so clones in the sample, approximately 92% are singletons; the top ten hold 0.13% to 0.15%. Material for sequencing was naive CD4+ T cells sorted from blood. As for subset: CD45RA+ positively selected. These receptors all come from a man younger than 35 in good health.

The chain has TRBV7-4 and TRBJ2-3; TRBD2 might be the D (5 bases). Germline CDR1 and CDR2: SGHVT and SQSDAQ. CDR3 length equals 12 residues. Trimming removed 1 base from V and 9 bases from J, with 8 bases in between. The CDR3 DNA is TGTGCCAGCAGCTTAGTAGCGTTGACGCAGTATTTT. The encoded protein is CASSLVALTQYF.

The rearrangement uses TRBV11-2 and TRBJ1-1; D may be TRBD1 (6 bases). The CDR3 runs 11 residues. V lost 8 bases and J lost 4, with 8 bases in between. Germline assignment: CDR1 SGHAT and CDR2 FQNNGV. The DNA of the CDR3 is TGTGCCAGCGGGGGCCGCACTGAAGCTTTCTTT. The encoded protein is CASGGRTEAFF.

This clone was observed once. This sequence joins TRBV28 and TRBJ1-2; unclear D gene. The V gene's germline CDR1 is MDHEN and CDR2 SYDVKM. CDR3 length: 13 amino acids. V shed 1 base and J shed 6 bases, with 9 bases lying between them. The CDR3 spells CASSLLVRNGYTF. In DNA form, the CDR3 reads TGTGCCAGCAGTTTATTGGTTAGGAATGGCTACACCTTC.

The chain has TRBV25-1 and TRBJ2-5; 7 bases fit TRBD1. With 4 bases clipped from V and 7 bases from J, the junction kept 3 bases outside the gene matches. The CDR3 consists of 12 residues. Germline CDR1 and CDR2: MGHDK and SYGVNS. This CDR3 reads CASSATGATQYF. The DNA for the CDR3 is TGTGCCAGCAGTGCAACAGGGGCGACCCAGTACTTC.

This clone was counted a few times. The V gene is TRBV10-3, the J gene TRBJ1-1, with 7 bases that match TRBD1. The germline V gene has CDR1 ENHRY and CDR2 SYGVKD. V lost 9 bases, J lost 2 bases, and 3 bases stayed unmatched. This CDR3 contains 12 residues. The CDR3 reads CAITGANTEAFF. As DNA, the CDR3 is TGTGCCATAACAGGGGCTAACACTGAAGCTTTCTTT.

In its sample, this clone was seen a few times. This chain links TRBV6-5 with TRBJ1-6; TRBD1 might be the D (5 bases). The CDR3 runs 16 residues. Trimming removed 0 bases from V and 3 bases from J, with 9 bases in between. Germline CDR1 reads MNHEY; CDR2 reads SVGAGI. The CDR3, as DNA: TGTGCCAGCAGTTACTCGGCAGGGAACTATAATTCACCCCTCCACTTT. Its translation is CASSYSAGNYNSPLHF.

The gene calls are TRBV4-1 and TRBJ2-1; 9 bases fit TRBD1. V lost 1 base to trimming and J lost 6 bases; unmatched junction nucleotides: 7. The CDR3 length is 16 residues. Germline V CDR1 and CDR2: MGHRA, YSYEKL. CDR3 loop: CASSQGGTGRSNEQFF. The CDR3 region has the DNA TGCGCCAGCAGCCAAGGTGGGACAGGGAGAAGCAATGAGCAGTTCTTC.

The chain uses TRBV7-2 and TRBJ1-5, with 7 positions matching TRBD1. Trimming removed 4 bases from V and 0 bases from J; junction bases left unmatched: 3. The CDR3 sequence is 15 residues long. The germline gives CDR1 SGHTA, CDR2 FQGNSA. This CDR3 reads CASSSGGYSNQPQHF. CDR3 in DNA: TGTGCCAGCAGCTCAGGGGGTTATAGCAATCAGCCCCAGCATTTT.

This clone has a single count. The genes are TRBV10-3 and TRBJ2-3, with TRBD2 as a possible D gene (5 bases). V was pared by 11 bases and J by 5 bases, with 14 bases between. This CDR3 has 12 residues. Germline V gene lookup returns CDR1 ENHRY and CDR2 SYGVKD. CDR3 sequence: CAVAGSEDTQYF. The CDR3 DNA reads TGTGCCGTCGCGGGTTCAGAAGATACGCAGTATTTT.

Concerning this clone: At the DNA level, this CDR3 is encoded by other sequences in the same sample as well. This chain joins TRBV5-1 and TRBJ2-2; D perhaps matches TRBD2 (6 bases). This CDR3 contains 13 residues. Trimming shortened V by 4 bases and J by 7 bases, and 11 bases separated the two germline ends. Germline CDR1 SGHRS, CDR2 YFSETQ. Written as DNA, the CDR3 is TGCGCCAGCAGCCTGAGGGGAGGCGGGGAGCTGTTTTTT. This encodes CASSLRGGGELFF.

The V and J genes are TRBV10-3 and TRBJ1-5; D is possibly TRBD1 (6 bases). CDR1 and CDR2 (germline): ENHRY, SYGVKD. The CDR3 has 14 residues. V was pared by 5 bases and J by 9 bases, with 17 bases between. In nucleotides, the CDR3 is TGTGCCATCAGTTTAGAAGGGGGAACTGGGCCCCAGCATTTT. It encodes CAISLEGGTGPQHF.

The rearrangement joins TRBV4-3 to TRBJ2-7; D not resolved. CDR1 and CDR2 (germline): LGHNA, YSLEER. The CDR3 loop spans 15 amino acids. Trimming removed 6 bases from V and 4 bases from J, with 19 bases in between. The CDR3 region has the DNA TGCGCCAGCAGAAGAGATAGGTGGTCGGGTTACGAGCAGTACTTC. Translating gives CASRRDRWSGYEQYF.

The V gene is TRBV25-1, the J gene TRBJ1-2; 10 nucleotides agree with TRBD1. The CDR3 totals 15 residues. Germline V gene data show CDR1 as MGHDK and CDR2 as SYGVNS. V was clipped by 3 bases and J by 8 bases; unmatched bases: 9. This CDR3 reads CASSDRPGTGVGYTF. In DNA form, the CDR3 reads TGTGCCAGCAGTGACCGTCCCGGGACAGGGGTCGGCTACACCTTC.

This chain connects TRBV25-1 to TRBJ1-2, with 7 nucleotides matching TRBD1. The CDR3 contains 13 residues. The junction had 8 bases not matched to a gene; V was cut back by 3 bases and J by 10 bases. Per germline, CDR1 MGHDK and CDR2 SYGVNS. The CDR3 spells CASSEGRGVIYTF. The CDR3 nucleotides read TGTGCCAGCAGTGAGGGCAGGGGGGTTATCTACACCTTC.

The rearrangement uses TRBV27 and TRBJ1-2, with unresolved D. Germline CDR1 reads MNHEY; CDR2 reads SMNVEV (reference sequence). This CDR3 has 17 residues. V lost 7 bases, J lost 5 bases, and 26 bases lay in between. In DNA form, the CDR3 reads TGTGCCAGCACCACCCCGGAGCAGGTCCTTTTGGGGTATGGCTACACCTTC. It codes for CASTTPEQVLLGYGYTF.

Only one count was recorded for this clone. The chain couples TRBV7-8 to TRBJ2-1, with TRBD2 as a possible D gene (6 bases). Per the germline V gene, CDR1 is SGHVS and CDR2 is FQNEAQ. The CDR3 runs to 16 residues. The germline V and J ends were trimmed by 2 bases and 0 bases, with 11 bases remaining between them. The CDR3 loop is CASSLLRRGSYNEQFF. The CDR3 DNA reads as TGTGCCAGCAGCTTATTGAGGAGGGGCTCCTACAATGAGCAGTTCTTC.

As regards this clone: This specimen includes other DNA sequences encoding the same CDR3. The V gene is TRBV4-3, the J gene TRBJ2-1; no clear D gene. CDR1 is LGHNA, CDR2 YSLEER, per germline. The CDR3 has 13 amino acids. V gave up 0 bases and J gave up 3 bases, with 3 bases separating them. CDR3 amino acids: CASSQDHYNEQFF. DNA of the CDR3: TGCGCCAGCAGCCAAGACCACTACAATGAGCAGTTCTTC.

This clone was counted between two and nine times. This chain joins TRBV2 and TRBJ1-2; D is ambiguous. Germline V gives CDR1 SNHLY, CDR2 FYNNEI. This CDR3 is 12 amino acids long. V lost 6 bases, J lost 4 bases, and 9 bases lay in between. The CDR3 DNA reads TGTGCCAGCAGAAGGGCTCCCTATGGCTACACCTTC. Its translation is CASRRAPYGYTF.

This sequence joins TRBV6-6 and TRBJ1-1; D gene ambiguous. This CDR3 is 15 amino acids long. Trimming left V 5 bases short and J 5 bases short, with 18 bases between. CDR1 is MNHNY, CDR2 SVGAGI, per germline (reference sequence). CDR3 sequence: CASSRMTLGKTEAFF. Written as DNA, the CDR3 is TGTGCCAGCAGTCGCATGACTCTGGGGAAGACTGAAGCTTTCTTT.

This clone was seen a single time. The J gene is TRBJ2-7, the V gene TRBV5-4; TRBD1 matches 11 bases. V gave up 3 bases and J gave up 4 bases; unmatched junction bases: 6. Germline V CDR1 and CDR2: SGHNT, YYREEE (reference sequence). The length of the CDR3 is 15 residues. This CDR3 reads CASSWGGTGGYEQYF. CDR3 in DNA: TGTGCCAGCAGCTGGGGCGGGACAGGGGGGTACGAGCAGTACTTC.